Listed below are T cell receptor beta chains from one sample, sequenced in a study of shared clonotypes between healthy human individuals. Profiled with immunoSEQ multiplex PCR; TCRdb holds only in-frame clones, not every one. Of about 2.4 million clones listed, 93% are singletons. Sequencing was done on a sample of naive CD4+ T cells from PBMCs. Source of these receptors: a man between 18 and 29 years old in good health. Some clones in this sample may be carry-over from other donors' samples. CDR3s include the opening cysteine and the closing phenylalanine or tryptophan. The order of the fields is V gene, D gene, clone size, J gene, CDR3 DNA, CDR3 protein. A D gene is named only where the DNA matches it firmly. The size of a clone is reported for some rows only, either as once, few or many, or as a class for expanded clones.

>TRBV7-6|-|once|TRBJ1-2
TGTGCCAGCAGCTTAGCGCGGACGGGGTCTGGCTACACCTTC
CASSLARTGSGYTF
>TRBV11-3|-|-|TRBJ2-2
TGTGCCAGCAGCTCGTGGTCTGGGGAGAACACCGGGGAGCTGTTTTTT
CASSSWSGENTGELFF
>TRBV5-5|TRBD1|once|TRBJ1-2
TGTGCCAGCAGCACTGTCACAGGGGGCTTCTATGGCTACACCTTC
CASSTVTGGFYGYTF
>TRBV5-4|-|-|TRBJ1-2
TGTGCCAGCAGCTTACAGGGAGACTATGGCTACACCTTC
CASSLQGDYGYTF
>TRBV9|-|-|TRBJ2-7
TGTGCCAGCAGCTCCTCGGAGGGTTCCTACTACGAGCAGTACTTC
CASSSSEGSYYEQYF
>TRBV11-2|-|-|TRBJ1-2
TGTGCCAGCAGCTTAGGACCTAACTATGGCTACACCTTC
CASSLGPNYGYTF
>TRBV5-1|-|-|TRBJ1-1
TGCGCCAGCAGCTTGTTTCCGACCCACCGTGAAAAAGCTTTCTTT
CASSLFPTHREKAFF
>TRBV7-8|-|-|TRBJ2-5
TGTGCCAGCAGCTTTTTCGTGTCACAAGAGACCCAGTACTTC
CASSFFVSQETQYF
>TRBV11-1|-|-|TRBJ1-4
TGTGCCAGCAGCCCGGGCAGATCTAATGAAAAACTGTTTTTT
CASSPGRSNEKLFF
>TRBV27|TRBD2|-|TRBJ2-5
TGTGCCAGCACCCGACTGGGGGGGTTGGAGACCCAGTACTTC
CASTRLGGLETQYF
>TRBV7-3|TRBD1|-|TRBJ1-5
TGTGCCAGCAGCTTAAAAGGGGGCGGCAATCAGCCCCAGCATTTT
CASSLKGGGNQPQHF
>TRBV18|-|-|TRBJ1-4
TGTGCCAGCTCACCGGTCCTAGGGATTAATGAAAAACTGTTTTTT
CASSPVLGINEKLFF
>TRBV6-5|-|-|TRBJ1-1
TGTGCCAGCAGTTACAGGGGGGACACTGAAGCTTTCTTT
CASSYRGDTEAFF
>TRBV5-1|-|-|TRBJ1-4
TGCGCCAGCAGCGGAGTGGGGACTGGTGGTGAAAAACTGTTTTTT
CASSGVGTGGEKLFF
>TRBV18|TRBD1|-|TRBJ2-3
TGTGCCAGCTCATCAAACCGGGACAGGAGCACAGATACGCAGTATTTT
CASSSNRDRSTDTQYF
>TRBV6-1|-|-|TRBJ2-7
TGTGCCACAGAACGGGGCAATTCCTACGAGCAGTACTTC
CATERGNSYEQYF
>TRBV10-3|-|few|TRBJ1-1
TGTGCCATCAGTGAGTCGTCGAGAGGGAACACTGAAGCTTTCTTT
CAISESSRGNTEAFF
>TRBV5-8|TRBD1|-|TRBJ1-1
TGTGCCAGCAGCCCGACAGGGGACACTGAAGCTTTCTTT
CASSPTGDTEAFF
>TRBV5-1|-|-|TRBJ1-1
TGCGCCAGCAGCTTGGCCCCCCAACTGACCGGGGGGACTGAAGCTTTCTTT
CASSLAPQLTGGTEAFF
>TRBV5-8|-|-|TRBJ1-2
TGTGCCAGCAGCCCTCGTCGGGAAGATGGCTACACCTTC
CASSPRREDGYTF
>TRBV18|-|-|TRBJ2-7
TGTGCCAGCTCACTGAACCCACCCGAGCAGTACTTC
CASSLNPPEQYF
>TRBV13|-|-|TRBJ2-3
TGTGCCAGCAGCTTAGTCGCAGATACGCAGTATTTT
CASSLVADTQYF
>TRBV10-3|-|-|TRBJ2-5
TGTGCCATCGGGGTCCGAGAGACCCAGTACTTC
CAIGVRETQYF
>TRBV28|-|-|TRBJ2-7
TGTGCCAGCAGCTTCCACTCCTACGAGCAGTACTTC
CASSFHSYEQYF
>TRBV5-4|-|once|TRBJ1-5
TGTGCCAGCAGCTTGGACCCCGATCAGCCCCAGCATTTT
CASSLDPDQPQHF
>TRBV6-5|-|-|TRBJ2-2
TGTGCCAGCAGCCCCTGGACGACCGGGGAGCTGTTTTTT
CASSPWTTGELFF
>TRBV28|-|-|TRBJ2-3
TGTGCCAGCAGTTTTCGGGACCGATACACAGATACGCAGTATTTT
CASSFRDRYTDTQYF
>TRBV4-1|-|-|TRBJ2-2
TGCGCCAGCAGCCAAGCCCCACGAGGGGGTACCGGGGAGCTGTTTTTT
CASSQAPRGGTGELFF
>TRBV15|-|-|TRBJ1-2
TGTGCCACCAGCAGGAAGAGCCGGACCCACCTGGGCTACACCTTC
CATSRKSRTHLGYTF
>TRBV5-1|TRBD1|-|TRBJ1-1
TGCGCCAGCAGGGAAACAGGGGGCCCTGAAGCTTTCTTT
CASRETGGPEAFF